These 21 T cell receptor beta chains were all obtained from the same sample, sequenced in a study of molecular identifiers for immune sequencing clone quantification. A single record per CDR3 protein comes from TCRdb applying MiXCR to the PCR reads. The data contain approximately 12,000 distinct CDR3 sequences, about 18% of them singletons. Sequencing was carried out using naive CD8+ T cells from blood, with Jurkat cell RNA spiked in. Subset noted: FACS-sorted CD8+CD4-CCR7+CD45RA+ naive T cells. These receptors were obtained from a human donor in good health. Some libraries in this study had Jurkat cell RNA spiked in.

In this sample, this clonotype turned up a few times. V and J are TRBV19 and TRBJ2-5, with D perhaps TRBD2 (5 bases). Deletions cut 6 bases from V and 4 bases from J, with 15 bases between. Germline V gene lookup returns CDR1 LNHDA and CDR2 SQIVND (reference sequence). The CDR3 extends over 14 amino acids. This CDR3 reads CASRIWTWRETQYF. For the CDR3, the DNA is TGTGCCAGTAGGATATGGACTTGGAGAGAGACCCAGTACTTC.

This clonotype is termed medium-sized. The genes are TRBV7-6 and TRBJ2-1, with unresolved D. The CDR3 is 14 residues long. From germline, CDR1 is SGHVS and CDR2 FNYEAQ. V was cut by 0 bases and J by 7 bases, with 10 bases left in between. The CDR3, as DNA: TGTGCCAGCAGCTTAGCTGGACCCACAAATGAGCAGTTCTTC. Amino acid sequence: CASSLAGPTNEQFF. Full variable domain (remainder filled in from reference TRBV7-6 and TRBJ2-1): GAGVSQSPRYKVTKRGQDVALRCDPISGHVSLYWYRQALGQGPEFLTYFNYEAQQDKSGLPNDRFSAERPEGSISTLTIQRTEQRDSAMYRCASSLAGPTNEQFFGPGTRLTVL.

This clonotype is deemed medium-sized. The chain uses TRBV13 and TRBJ2-1; D call uncertain. V gave up 5 bases and J gave up 2 bases, with 7 bases separating them. The CDR3 covers 13 residues. The V gene's germline CDR1 is PRHDT and CDR2 FYEKMQ (reference sequence). In nucleotides, the CDR3 is TGTGCCAGCAGCGTGAGAGCCTACAATGAGCAGTTCTTC. This encodes CASSVRAYNEQFF.

This clonotype is labeled medium-sized. V is TRBV13 and J is TRBJ2-3, with unresolved D. V lost 5 bases and J 4 bases, leaving 4 bases between the germline ends. This CDR3 comprises 11 residues. Germline values: CDR1 PRHDT, CDR2 FYEKMQ (reference sequence). CDR3 residues: CASSHSDTQYF. In DNA form, the CDR3 reads TGTGCCAGCAGCCATTCAGATACGCAGTATTTT.

The chain recombines TRBV6-6 with TRBJ1-2; tentative D call: TRBD1 (6 bases). The CDR3 runs 13 residues. Looked up from germline, CDR1 is MNHNY and CDR2 is SVGAGI (reference sequence). V lost 7 bases to trimming and J lost 2 bases, with 11 bases between them. CDR3 amino acids: CASNPDRNYGYTF. The CDR3 coding sequence is TGTGCCAGCAACCCGGACAGAAACTATGGCTACACCTTC.

This clonotype was seen many times. The rearrangement links TRBV27 to TRBJ1-6; D gene uncertain. The ends were cut back, 2 bases at V and 7 bases at J, with 18 bases in the middle. The CDR3 contains 17 residues. Germline assignment: CDR1 MNHEY and CDR2 SMNVEV (reference sequence). The DNA of the CDR3 is TGTGCCAGCAGTTTACGAGACTCCTACCTCAGGAATTCACCCCTCCACTTT. Protein sequence: CASSLRDSYLRNSPLHF.

This clonotype was picked up many times. The rearrangement joins TRBV28 to TRBJ1-2; TRBD1 might be the D (5 bases). The CDR3 loop spans 14 amino acids. Germline V gene lookup returns CDR1 MDHEN and CDR2 SYDVKM. With 7 bases removed from V and 5 bases from J, the gap between germline ends came to 17 bases. The CDR3: CASIPEGEGYGYTF. In DNA, the CDR3 is TGTGCCAGCATTCCTGAAGGGGAAGGGTATGGCTACACCTTC.

This clonotype was detected only a few times. The chain links TRBV29-1 to TRBJ2-1; 12 bases agree with TRBD2. In germline, CDR1 is SQVTM, CDR2 ANQGSEA. The CDR3 is 14 residues long. V was clipped by 4 bases and J by 8 bases; unmatched bases: 6. CDR3 protein: CSVVLLAGGDEQFF. CDR3 sequence (DNA): TGCAGCGTTGTTTTGCTAGCGGGGGGGGATGAGCAGTTCTTC.

By share, this clonotype counts as medium-sized. The gene calls are TRBV4-1 and TRBJ2-7, with D perhaps assigned TRBD1 or TRBD2 (7 bases each). V lost 3 bases and J 1 base, leaving 13 bases between the germline ends. Germline V gene lookup returns CDR1 MGHRA and CDR2 YSYEKL. The CDR3 is made up of 15 amino acids. The DNA for the CDR3 is TGCGCCAGCAGCCATTCAGGGGGGGGGTCCTACGAGCAGTACTTC. It yields the protein CASSHSGGGSYEQYF.

Many counts were recorded for this clonotype. J is TRBJ1-4 and V is TRBV27; 8 bases agree with TRBD1. The V gene end was trimmed by 2 bases and the J gene end by 8 bases; junction bases not matched to a gene: 7. The CDR3 covers 15 residues. Germline loops: CDR1 MNHEY, CDR2 SMNVEV (reference sequence). CDR3 DNA sequence: TGTGCCAGCAGTTTAACGACAGGGGAATGGGAAAAACTGTTTTTT. This gives the protein CASSLTTGEWEKLFF.

This clonotype was detected many times. The chain employs TRBV12-3 or TRBV12-4 and TRBJ2-3; D is ambiguous. This CDR3 comprises 16 residues. V lost 6 bases and J 5 bases, leaving 21 bases between the germline ends. The chain's CDR3 is CASSTSLTVGIDTQYF. The CDR3 DNA sequence: TGTGCCAGCAGCACTTCCCTCACCGTAGGTATAGATACGCAGTATTTT.

With respect to this clonotype: A read error may explain this, as a much larger clone is one base away. The conserved closing phenylalanine or tryptophan is absent in this CDR3, likely reflecting a read error. The chain recombines TRBV28 with TRBJ1-4, with D perhaps matching TRBD1 (5 bases). The length of the CDR3 is 14 residues. Trimming left V 6 bases short and J 2 bases short, with 10 bases between. CDR1 and CDR2 from the germline V gene are MDHEN and SYDVKM. This chain's CDR3 is CASRGPRTNEKLFL. CDR3 bases: TGTGCCAGCAGGGGGCCGAGGACTAATGAAAAACTGTTTCTT.

By sample share, this clonotype is medium-sized. The chain carries TRBV20-1 and TRBJ2-2; 7 nucleotides agree with TRBD2. Trimming cost V 3 bases and J 7 bases; bases outside gene matches: 5. This CDR3 contains 13 residues. From germline, CDR1 is DFQATT and CDR2 SNEGSKA (reference sequence). The CDR3 region is CSARASGGGELFF. CDR3 sequence (DNA): TGCAGTGCTAGGGCTAGCGGAGGCGGGGAGCTGTTTTTT.

This clonotype is medium-sized (0.01 to 0.1%) by share. This chain connects TRBV7-2 to TRBJ2-5; D not resolved. The CDR3 covers 13 residues. The V end lost 5 bases, the J end lost 5 bases, and 12 bases lay between the germline ends. Germline loops: CDR1 SGHTA, CDR2 FQGNSA. CDR3 amino acids: CASSDPAFETQYF. CDR3 bases: TGTGCCAGCAGCGACCCGGCGTTTGAGACCCAGTACTTC.

This clonotype is a singleton in its sample. A read error may be the cause here, since a much bigger clone is one base away. The chain has TRBV6-5 and TRBJ2-3, with 9 positions matching TRBD1. Germline V CDR1 and CDR2: MNHEY, SVGAGI. The CDR3 sequence is 17 residues long. The CDR3 spells CASSYSGTGILTDTRYF. CDR3 in DNA: TGTGCCAGCAGTTACTCGGGGACAGGGATCCTCACAGATACGCGGTATTTT.

V and J are TRBV27 and TRBJ2-2; 9 bases line up with TRBD1. The CDR3 covers 15 residues. Germline loops: CDR1 MNHEY, CDR2 SMNVEV (reference sequence). V trimming: 4 bases; J trimming: 5 bases; junction bases outside the gene matches: 5. In nucleotides, the CDR3 is TGTGCCAGCAGTTCGGGACAGGGTGTAACCGGGGAGCTGTTTTTT. Translation: CASSSGQGVTGELFF.

On this clonotype itself: A much larger clone lies one base from this, so it may be a read error. The chain recombines TRBV11-3 with TRBJ2-7; D unclear. The ends were cut back, 5 bases at V and 1 base at J, with 21 bases in the middle. In germline, CDR1 is SGHNT, CDR2 YENEEA. CDR3 length equals 17 residues. The chain's CDR3 is CASSPVLREGTSYEQYF. The CDR3 nucleotides are TGTGCCAGCAGCCCCGTCCTAAGGGAAGGTACTTCCTACGAGCAGTACTTC.

Judged by abundance, this clonotype is medium-sized. The chain recombines TRBV4-1 with TRBJ1-5, with D unresolved. V was pared by 0 bases and J by 5 bases, with 14 bases between. Germline V CDR1 and CDR2: MGHRA, YSYEKL. The CDR3 sequence is 16 residues long. The chain's CDR3 is CASSQEGDDIDQPQHF. In DNA form, the CDR3 reads TGCGCCAGCAGCCAAGAAGGCGACGACATCGATCAGCCCCAGCATTTT.

This clonotype qualifies as medium-sized. V is TRBV7-9 and J is TRBJ1-1, with D perhaps TRBD1 (5 bases). The CDR3 has 14 amino acids. V was shortened by 4 bases and J by 8 bases, with 17 bases between the two germline ends. From germline, CDR1 is SEHNR and CDR2 FQNEAQ (reference sequence). Here the CDR3 DNA reads TGTGCCAGCAGCTGGGACTTCGGACCGCCGGAAGCTTTCTTT. It translates to CASSWDFGPPEAFF.

This clonotype was seen only a few times. A read error may be the cause here, since a much bigger clone is one base away. This chain connects TRBV5-1 to TRBJ1-1; D remains unclear. CDR3 size: 15 residues. Per germline, CDR1 SGHRS and CDR2 YFSETQ. The CDR3 spells CASMLGEHMNTEALF. The CDR3 bases are TGCGCCAGCATGTTGGGAGAACATATGAACACTGAAGCTCTCTTT. The complete variable domain, with remaining parts taken from reference TRBV5-1 and TRBJ1-1, reads KAGVTQTPRYLIKTRGQQVTLSCSPISGHRSVSWYQQTPGQGLQFLFEYFSETQRNKGNFPGRFSGRQFSNSRSEMNVSTLELGDSALYLCASMLGEHMNTEALFGQGTRLTVV.

By sample fraction, this clonotype is medium-sized (0.01 to 0.1%). V gene TRBV4-1 combines with J gene TRBJ1-1; D gene uncertain. This CDR3 spans 14 amino acids. V was shortened by 8 bases and J by 6 bases, with 19 bases between the two germline ends. In germline, CDR1 is MGHRA, CDR2 YSYEKL. The CDR3 nucleotides are TGCGCCAGCGGAGAGAGGGTTCGGGGAGCTGAAGCTTTCTTT. Amino acid sequence: CASGERVRGAEAFF.